This T cell receptor (beta chain) stems from a study of patients and donors after allogeneic stem cell transplantation. In its sample, this clonotype was seen a few times. The CDR3 length is 13 residues. Germline CDR1 ENHRY, CDR2 SYGVKD. The V gene lost 2 bases and the J gene lost 6 bases, with 10 bases spanning the gap. One entry per CDR3 protein, called by TCRdb with MiXCR from the RT-PCR reads. The table records about 100,000 distinct CDR3 sequences, around 36% of them present only once. The source is a human donor who was either an allogeneic HSCT recipient or a stem cell or donor lymphocyte infusion donor (not recorded which). It is not recorded whose cells these are; they may come from a transplant donor. The specimen was blood, either unsorted or a sorted T cell fraction (not recorded which). The chain employs TRBV10-3 and TRBJ1-1; D ambiguous. CDR3 amino acids: CAISETDPPEAFF. CDR3 DNA sequence: TGTGCCATCAGTGAGACGGACCCACCTGAAGCTTTCTTT.